Below, 5 T cell receptor beta chains from the same sample are listed, as sequenced in a study of a mutant IDH1 vaccine in newly diagnosed glioma. What these receptors recognize is not known. Here immunoSEQ multiplex PCR was the method, and the copy in TCRdb shows in-frame clones only, minus some. The top ten clones hold 5.5% of a sample with roughly 120,000 clones, around four fifths of them seen once. Time point given: week 11, during vaccination. A 20-mer mutant IDH1 peptide at 300 ug was injected subcutaneously with topical imiquimod. The source was PBMCs, collected from a glioma patient whose treatment included an IDH1 peptide vaccine. The receptors were sampled from a man between 40 and 49 years old with glioma.

The rearrangement joins TRBV27 to TRBJ1-5; TRBD1 is a possible D gene (6 bases). The germline gives CDR1 MNHEY, CDR2 SMNVEV (reference sequence). Trimming took 4 bases from V and 2 from J, leaving 18 bases between them. CDR3 length: 17 residues. CDR3 DNA sequence: TGTGCCAGCAGTTCCGAACAGGGTTTCGGGGGCAATCAGCCCCAGCATTTT. The encoded protein is CASSSEQGFGGNQPQHF.

The chain joins TRBV19 to TRBJ2-3; D perhaps matches TRBD2 (6 bases). The V and J ends lost 4 bases and 1 base respectively, with 15 bases between them. Germline CDR1 is LNHDA and CDR2 is SQIVND (reference sequence). The CDR3 runs 16 residues. As DNA, the CDR3 is TGTGCCAGTAGTACCCCCGGGGGTGGTCGCACAGATACGCAGTATTTT. It specifies CASSTPGGGRTDTQYF.

V is TRBV19 and J is TRBJ1-1; D is unclear. The CDR3 length is 16 residues. CDR1 LNHDA and CDR2 SQIVND come from the germline V gene (reference sequence). Trimming pared 0 bases from V and 0 bases from J, leaving 11 bases between. The CDR3 spells CASSIEQLRLNTEAFF. In nucleotides, the CDR3 is TGTGCCAGTAGTATAGAACAGCTCAGGTTGAACACTGAAGCTTTCTTT.

The V call is TRBV6-5, the J call TRBJ2-7; 11 nucleotides agree with TRBD2. The V gene end was trimmed by 3 bases and the J gene end by 2 bases; junction bases not matched to a gene: 3. The CDR3 extends over 15 amino acids. Germline V gene sequence: CDR1 MNHEY, CDR2 SVGAGI. CDR3 sequence: CASSYSGRATYEQYF. The CDR3 coding sequence is TGTGCCAGCAGTTATAGCGGGAGGGCCACCTACGAGCAGTACTTC.

The gene calls are TRBV7-2 and TRBJ1-2; D possibly corresponds to TRBD1 (5 bases). V was clipped by 1 base and J by 4 bases, with 10 bases between them. CDR1 SGHTA and CDR2 FQGNSA come from the germline V gene. This CDR3 spans 14 amino acids. CDR3 residues: CASSLVGTIYGYTF. The CDR3 DNA reads TGTGCCAGCAGCTTAGTGGGGACTATCTATGGCTACACCTTC.